These T cell receptor beta chains were read from a single sample in a study of CD8 T cells in ankylosing spondylitis. TCRdb ran MiXCR on the 5' RACE reads and lists one entry per CDR3 protein. The sample holds about 220,000 distinct CDR3 sequences; around a quarter are singletons and the top ten take 5% to 7.5%. The sequenced material came from blood, either unsorted or a sorted T cell fraction (not recorded which). The source is a male donor with ankylosing spondylitis or in good health (not recorded which). The CDR3 runs from the conserved cysteine through the conserved F or W. D genes are given only for firm matches. Size is stated for part of the rows, as once, few or many counts, or as a class when the clone is expanded.

V	size	J	D	DNA	CDR3
TRBV20-1	.	TRBJ2-5	TRBD2	TGCAGTGCTAGTAGGCTAGCGGGAGGGCCGCGAGAGACCCAGTACTTC	CSASRLAGGPRETQYF
TRBV6-1	many	TRBJ2-2	.	TGTGCCAGCAGTCGGAGGACTTCCGATAGGGCCGGGGAGCTGTTTTTT	CASSRRTSDRAGELFF
TRBV10-3	.	TRBJ1-4	.	TGTGCCATCAGTCCTACAGGGACTAATGAAAAACTGTTTTTT	CAISPTGTNEKLFF
TRBV4-1	many	TRBJ1-2	.	TGCGCCAGCAGCCAAGTGGACCGAAACTATGGCTACACCTTC	CASSQVDRNYGYTF
TRBV11-2	many	TRBJ2-2	.	TGTGCCAGCAGCTGGGCCCAAAACACCGGGGAGCTGTTTTTT	CASSWAQNTGELFF
TRBV6-2/TRBV6-3	.	TRBJ1-1	.	TGTGCCAGCAGTTTTGCTGGGGTCGGGACTGAAGCTTTCTTT	CASSFAGVGTEAFF
TRBV5-1	few	TRBJ1-2	.	TGCGCCAGCAGCCCCAATTCAGGGGCAGGCTATGGCTACACCTTC	CASSPNSGAGYGYTF
TRBV9	few	TRBJ2-3	.	TGTGCCAGCAGCGGACATACAGGGCTGAGCACAGATACGCAGTATTTT	CASSGHTGLSTDTQYF
TRBV24-1	many	TRBJ2-5	.	TGTGCCACCAGTGATTTGACGCAGGGCACCCAAGAGACCCAGTACTTC	CATSDLTQGTQETQYF
TRBV7-2	many	TRBJ1-6	.	TGTGCCAGCAGCTCACAATGGCAGGGACGTAATTCACCCCTCCACTTT	CASSSQWQGRNSPLHF
TRBV5-1	many	TRBJ2-3	TRBD2	TGCGCCAGCAGCTCGCCGGGACTAGCGGTCACAGATACGCAGTATTTT	CASSSPGLAVTDTQYF
TRBV11-2	many	TRBJ2-2	.	TGTGCCAGCAAACCCCCCGGGAGCGGAACCGGGGAGCTGTTTTTT	CASKPPGSGTGELFF
TRBV12-3/TRBV12-4	many	TRBJ2-7	.	TGTGCCAGCAGTTTGGGCGACTACGAGCAGTACTTC	CASSLGDYEQYF
TRBV29-1	few	TRBJ1-2	TRBD1	TGCAGCGTTGAACGGGACAGGAGTGGCTACACCTTC	CSVERDRSGYTF
TRBV2	.	TRBJ1-2	TRBD1	TGTGCCAGCAACCGACAGGGGGGTTATGGCTACACCTTC	CASNRQGGYGYTF
TRBV5-1	.	TRBJ1-6	TRBD1	TGCGCCAGCAGAATGAGGGACAGTAGCTCCTATAATTCACCCCTCCACTTT	CASRMRDSSSYNSPLHF
TRBV20-1	.	TRBJ2-5	TRBD2	TGCAGTGCTAGAGATGGGCTAGCGGGAGTAAAAGAGACCCAGTACTTC	CSARDGLAGVKETQYF